This TCR beta chain was identified in a study of CD4 T cells in relation to SARS-CoV-2 and coronaviruses. Study information: PBMCs were cultured with antigen for nine to ten days before TCR beta sequencing. A couple of subjects were Hispanic; patients were under 10 males and a handful of females. Findings and caveats of the study: The assay detects memory recall responses, not culture-primed primary responses.

Notes on this clone: The antigen remains undetermined.

Naive or memory CD4+ cells were cultured 1:1 with T cell-depleted PBMCs plus CEF. Measured with immunoSEQ multiplex PCR; TCRdb has only the in-frame clones, and not every one. The sample contains roughly 38,000 clones, about 87% of which appear only once. Germline CDR1 and CDR2: SGHTA and FQGNSA. The length of the CDR3 is 17 residues. The junction had 6 bases not matched to a gene; V was cut back by 1 base and J by 0 bases. The sample comprised naive CD4+ T cells from PBMCs, cultured in vitro. Regarding subset: naive CD4+ T cells isolated by negative enrichment. The chain couples TRBV7-2 to TRBJ2-1, with TRBD2 matching 7 bases. This TCR came from an adult with COVID-19. CDR3 nucleotide sequence: TGTGCCAGCAGCTTAGTCTCTAGCGGAGCCTCCTACAATGAGCAGTTCTTC. This sequence encodes CASSLVSSGASYNEQFF. Using reference TRBV7-2 and TRBJ2-1 for the parts outside the CDR3, the full variable domain is GAGVSQSPSNKVTEKGKDVELRCDPISGHTALYWYRQSLGQGLEFLIYFQGNSAPDKSGLPSDRFSAERTGGSVSTLTIQRTQQEDSAVYLCASSLVSSGASYNEQFFGPGTRLTVL.